A single sample is the source of the 32 T cell receptor beta chains below, sequenced in a study of Ad26.COV2.S vaccination and SARS-CoV-2 variants. Clones were sequenced by immunoSEQ multiplex PCR, and TCRdb holds only the in-frame ones, with some missing. This repertoire shows some 520,000 clones, approximately 88% found once; its top ten account for 9.5% to 15%. The treatment is: about 20 received Ad26.COV2.S at low or high dose, single or two shots; roughly 5 received placebo; per-sample allocation not given. It was on day 63 after the first vaccine or placebo injection that samples were taken. The sequencing here drew on peripheral blood, taken in a trial of Ad26.COV2.S vaccine versus placebo. Every receptor here comes from a person aged 18 to 65 who received the Ad26.COV2.S COVID-19 vaccine or a placebo.

The gene calls are TRBV30 and TRBJ2-3, with D hard to call. The CDR3 is 14 amino acids. V gave up 2 bases and J gave up 0 bases, with 9 bases separating them. Germline V CDR1 and CDR2: GTSNPN, SVGIG (reference sequence). In DNA form, the CDR3 reads TGTGCCTGGAGTACCCCGCGAAGCACAGATACGCAGTATTTT. It translates to CAWSTPRSTDTQYF.

The chain combines TRBV5-1 with TRBJ2-1; D gene uncertain. Trimming shortened V by 2 bases and J by 10 bases, and 7 bases separated the two germline ends. The length of the CDR3 is 11 residues. CDR1 is SGHRS, CDR2 YFSETQ, per germline. The CDR3 region is CASSFTSEQFF. DNA for the CDR3: TGCGCCAGCAGCTTCACTTCCGAGCAGTTCTTC.

The chain couples TRBV5-1 to TRBJ2-1; possibly TRBD2 for D (5 bases). Germline V lookup: CDR1 SGHRS, CDR2 YFSETQ. V shed 0 bases and J shed 3 bases, with 25 bases lying between them. This CDR3 spans 20 amino acids. The CDR3 protein is CASSLGVRRPRGVVYNEQFF. The CDR3 DNA sequence: TGCGCCAGCAGCTTGGGGGTTCGGCGCCCCCGGGGAGTCGTCTACAATGAGCAGTTCTTC.

The rearrangement links TRBV4-2 to TRBJ2-7; TRBD2 matches 9 bases. Trimming at V came to 4 bases and at J to 2 bases, leaving 6 bases not matched to a gene. Germline V gene data show CDR1 as LGHNA and CDR2 as YNFKEQ. The CDR3 spans 15 residues. The CDR3 nucleotides are TGTGCCAGCAGCCTTAGCGGGAGTAAGCCCTACGAGCAGTACTTC. Residues: CASSLSGSKPYEQYF.

The chain couples TRBV6-5 to TRBJ1-6, with D tentatively TRBD1 (5 bases). V lost 6 bases and J 9 bases, leaving 12 bases between the germline ends. This CDR3 contains 13 residues. The germline gives CDR1 MNHEY, CDR2 SVGAGI. In DNA, the CDR3 is TGTGCCAGCAGCCAGGGCGGTCGTTCACCCCTCCACTTT. This sequence encodes CASSQGGRSPLHF.

The chain uses TRBV11-1 and TRBJ2-1; 12 bases line up with TRBD2. The germline gives CDR1 SGHAT, CDR2 FQDESV (reference sequence). This CDR3 has 18 residues. Trimming at V came to 0 bases and at J to 9 bases, leaving 12 bases not matched to a gene. CDR3 sequence: CASSLASTSGSYVFEQFF. The CDR3 DNA follows: TGTGCCAGCAGCTTAGCATCGACTAGCGGGAGTTATGTGTTTGAGCAGTTCTTC. The full variable domain, with the rest looked up from reference TRBV11-1 and TRBJ2-1, is EAEVAQSPRYKITEKSQAVAFWCDPISGHATLYWYRQILGQGPELLVQFQDESVVDDSQLPKDRFSAERLKGVDSTLKIQPAELGDSAMYLCASSLASTSGSYVFEQFFGPGTRLTVL.

CDR3 DNA sequence: TGTGCCAGCAGGGGTCGGGCCCTGGGGAACAATGAGCAGTTCTTC. Amino acids: CASRGRALGNNEQFF. This chain connects TRBV28 to TRBJ2-1, with D unclear. CDR3 length: 15 amino acids. Germline lookup yields CDR1 MDHEN and CDR2 SYDVKM. Trimming cost V 6 bases and J 5 bases, with 17 bases left between them.

J is TRBJ2-7 and V is TRBV30; no definite D call. Trimming cost V 0 bases and J 2 bases, with 8 bases left between them. This CDR3 has 13 residues. Germline V gene lookup returns CDR1 GTSNPN and CDR2 SVGIG (reference sequence). CDR3 sequence (DNA): TGTGCCTGGAGTGTATTTCGGGCCTACGAGCAGTACTTC. It translates to CAWSVFRAYEQYF.

The V gene is TRBV14, the J gene TRBJ1-3; TRBD1 matches 7 bases. Germline V gene sequence: CDR1 SGHDN, CDR2 FVKESK. CDR3 length: 18 residues. Unmatched junction bases numbered 15, after V lost 0 bases and J lost 7 bases. DNA of the CDR3: TGTGCCAGCAGCCAAGATCCGCGTATAAGGGACAGTAGGAACACCATATATTTT. This gives the protein CASSQDPRIRDSRNTIYF.

The gene calls are TRBV6-6 and TRBJ1-3, with 7 bases lining up with TRBD1. Trimming cost V 10 bases and J 3 bases; bases outside gene matches: 6. The germline V gene encodes CDR1 MNHNY and CDR2 SVGAGI (reference sequence). The CDR3 runs 13 residues. CDR3 in DNA: TGTGCCATCTATACAGGGGATGGAAACACCATATATTTT. Its translation: CAIYTGDGNTIYF.

The genes are TRBV6-2 or TRBV6-3 and TRBJ1-1, with D possibly TRBD1 on 5 matching bases. The V gene's germline CDR1 is MNHEY and CDR2 SVGEGT. Deletions cut 4 bases from V and 7 bases from J, with 10 bases between. The CDR3 consists of 12 residues. Written as DNA, the CDR3 is TGTGCCAGCAGTTCCGCGACAGATGAAGCTTTCTTT. Residues: CASSSATDEAFF.

The CDR3 DNA is TGTGCCTGGAGTGGAGCCAGCGCAACTAATGAAAAACTGTTTTTT. It translates to CAWSGASATNEKLFF. The V and J genes are TRBV30 and TRBJ1-4, with unresolved D. V lost 1 base, J lost 0 bases, and 9 bases lay in between. CDR3 length: 15 residues. Germline CDR1 reads GTSNPN; CDR2 reads SVGIG (reference sequence).

The genes are TRBV6-2 or TRBV6-3 and TRBJ2-3, with 10 bases that match TRBD2. The V gene's germline CDR1 is MNHEY and CDR2 SVGEGT. The length of the CDR3 is 16 residues. J was trimmed by 8 bases and V by 2 bases; bases with no gene match: 10. The chain's CDR3 is CASSYVMQASGSTQYF. CDR3 in DNA: TGTGCCAGCAGTTACGTTATGCAGGCTAGCGGGAGTACGCAGTATTTT.

The CDR3 DNA follows: TGTGCCACGACTAGCGGGAGGGCCCGGGAGCAGTACTTC. It yields the protein CATTSGRAREQYF. V is TRBV6-6 and J is TRBJ2-7; 14 bases agree with TRBD2. The germline CDR1 and CDR2 sequences are MNHNY and SVGAGI (reference sequence). The CDR3 length is 13 residues. Trimming at V came to 10 bases and at J to 7 bases, leaving 6 bases not matched to a gene.

The CDR3 spells CASRPGGGGGYTF. The CDR3 DNA reads as TGCGCCAGCAGGCCGGGGGGAGGTGGTGGCTACACCTTC. This chain joins TRBV10-2 and TRBJ1-2; perhaps TRBD1 as D (5 bases). The germline CDR1 and CDR2 sequences are WSHSY and SAAADI. V was shortened by 6 bases and J by 7 bases, with 15 bases between the two germline ends. This CDR3 has 13 amino acids.

This chain connects TRBV19 to TRBJ1-2; perhaps TRBD1 as D (5 bases). The CDR3 loop spans 15 amino acids. Trimming left V 5 bases short and J 3 bases short, with 16 bases between. CDR1 LNHDA and CDR2 SQIVND come from the germline V gene (reference sequence). CDR3 region: CASSFPRGDHYGYTF. The CDR3 nucleotides read TGTGCCAGTAGTTTTCCGCGGGGGGACCACTATGGCTACACCTTC.

This chain joins TRBV5-1 and TRBJ1-5; unclear D gene. Trimming took 1 base from V and 5 from J, leaving 7 bases between them. The CDR3 is 13 amino acids. Germline V lookup: CDR1 SGHRS, CDR2 YFSETQ. CDR3 in amino acids: CASSLSADQPQHF. The CDR3 DNA reads as TGCGCCAGCAGCTTGAGTGCGGATCAGCCCCAGCATTTT.

The chain employs TRBV9 and TRBJ2-1, with a tentative D call TRBD2 (5 bases). CDR3 length equals 14 residues. The germline V gene encodes CDR1 SGDLS and CDR2 YYNGEE. V lost 5 bases and J 5 bases, leaving 14 bases between the germline ends. The CDR3 sequence is CASSADWNDNEQFF. The CDR3 bases are TGTGCCAGCAGTGCGGACTGGAACGACAATGAGCAGTTCTTC. The entire variable domain, with the rest obtained from reference TRBV9 and TRBJ2-1, is as follows: DSGVTQTPKHLITATGQRVTLRCSPRSGDLSVYWYQQSLDQGLQFLIQYYNGEERAKGNILERFSAQQFPDLHSELNLSSLELGDSALYFCASSADWNDNEQFFGPGTRLTVL.

CDR3 sequence (DNA): TGTGCCAGCAGCAAAGAGGGGGGACTAGCGCGTTCAACGGGAGATACGCAGTATTTT. This gives the protein CASSKEGGLARSTGDTQYF. V gene TRBV21-1 combines with J gene TRBJ2-3; TRBD2, as called in the table, went unchecked against the DNA. TRBV21-1 is recorded as a pseudogene. The CDR3 consists of 19 residues.

CDR3 in DNA: TGTGCCAGCAGCCAGAGCTCTGGAAACACCATATATTTT. It is translated as CASSQSSGNTIYF. The rearrangement links TRBV7-9 to TRBJ1-3; D unclear. There are 13 residues in the CDR3. CDR1 is SEHNR, CDR2 FQNEAQ, per germline (reference sequence). The V and J ends lost 5 bases and 0 bases respectively, with 5 bases between them.

This clone occurred a few times. V gene TRBV28 combines with J gene TRBJ2-7; D gene uncertain. Looked up from germline, CDR1 is MDHEN and CDR2 is SYDVKM. The CDR3 runs to 11 residues. Deletions cut 5 bases from V and 3 bases from J, with 5 bases between. The CDR3 DNA reads TGTGCCAGCAGTACCTACTACGAGCAGTACTTC. Translated, it gives CASSTYYEQYF.

This sequence joins TRBV7-2 and TRBJ2-3; D remains unclear. This CDR3 region has 11 residues. Between the trimmed V and J ends, which lost 4 bases and 7 bases, there was a span of 6 bases. Germline CDR1 is SGHTA and CDR2 is FQGNSA. The CDR3 reads CASSSEYTQYF. The CDR3 DNA follows: TGTGCCAGCAGCTCGGAATATACGCAGTATTTT.

The V and J genes are TRBV2 and TRBJ2-3; 8 bases are a match to TRBD1. This CDR3 region has 15 residues. Germline CDR1 reads SNHLY; CDR2 reads FYNNEI. With 6 bases clipped from V and 4 bases from J, the junction kept 9 bases outside the gene matches. The CDR3 sequence is CASSGLRGQADTQYF. The CDR3 DNA is TGTGCCAGCAGCGGCCTAAGGGGACAGGCAGATACGCAGTATTTT.

The V gene is TRBV11-2, the J gene TRBJ2-7, with 7 bases fitting TRBD2. Germline values: CDR1 SGHAT, CDR2 FQNNGV. The CDR3 runs to 17 residues. V lost 3 bases and J lost 2; bases outside the gene matches: 13. The CDR3 region is CASSFGHPGGGTYEQYF. The CDR3 DNA follows: TGTGCCAGCAGCTTCGGGCACCCCGGGGGAGGGACCTACGAGCAGTACTTC.

V usage is TRBV5-1 and J usage is TRBJ1-2; 9 bases fit TRBD1. Germline V gene lookup returns CDR1 SGHRS and CDR2 YFSETQ. The CDR3 sequence is 15 residues long. V shed 4 bases, J shed 4 bases, and the junction held 8 bases outside the gene matches. CDR3 sequence (DNA): TGCGCCAGCAGCCACGGGGACAGGGACGGCTATGGCTACACCTTC. This gives the protein CASSHGDRDGYGYTF.

A remark on this clone: The sample contains more than one DNA sequence encoding this CDR3. This chain uses TRBV19 with TRBJ2-3; D gene unclear. The V end was cut by 5 bases, the J end by 0 bases, with 6 bases between. CDR3 length: 13 amino acids. Germline V gene sequence: CDR1 LNHDA, CDR2 SQIVND (reference sequence). CDR3 nucleotide sequence: TGTGCCAGTAGTTTGAGCAGCACAGATACGCAGTATTTT. Residues: CASSLSSTDTQYF.

The V call is TRBV28, the J call TRBJ2-3; weak D call: TRBD2 (5 bases). CDR3 length: 15 residues. Germline V CDR1 and CDR2: MDHEN, SYDVKM. V lost 8 bases and J lost 0, with 15 bases in between. Written as DNA, the CDR3 is TGTGCCAGCGGGAACCTAGCTCCTAGCACAGATACGCAGTATTTT. It specifies CASGNLAPSTDTQYF. Full variable domain (missing parts from reference TRBV28 and TRBJ2-3): DVKVTQSSRYLVKRTGEKVFLECVQDMDHENMFWYRQDPGLGLRLIYFSYDVKMKEKGDIPEGYSVSREKKERFSLILESASTNQTSMYLCASGNLAPSTDTQYFGPGTRLTVL.

Concerning this clone itself: At one end, the junction sequence differs from germline, possibly due to a read error. The V and J genes are TRBV27 and TRBJ2-4; D is unresolved. This CDR3 is 17 amino acids long. Germline CDR1 MNHEY, CDR2 SMNVEV (reference sequence). CDR3 loop: CASSPRRIPLANNIQYF. In nucleotides, the CDR3 is TGTGCCAGCAGTCCCCGACGGATTCCGTTAGCCAATAACATTCAGTACTTC.

The V gene is TRBV11-2, the J gene TRBJ2-3; D is undetermined. The germline V and J ends were trimmed by 5 bases and 0 bases, with 12 bases remaining between them. The CDR3 runs to 15 residues. Germline CDR1 and CDR2: SGHAT and FQNNGV. CDR3 in amino acids: CASSKFLGSTDTQYF. The CDR3 DNA is TGTGCCAGCAGCAAATTTTTAGGTAGCACAGATACGCAGTATTTT.

This CDR3 is CASKKTGNYNEKLFF. CDR3 bases: TGCGCCAGCAAAAAGACAGGAAACTATAATGAAAAACTGTTTTTT. This sequence joins TRBV5-1 and TRBJ1-4; D is perhaps TRBD1 (6 bases). The V and J ends lost 6 bases and 4 bases respectively, with 16 bases between them. This CDR3 has 15 amino acids. In germline, CDR1 is SGHRS, CDR2 YFSETQ. The full variable domain, completed using reference TRBV5-1 and TRBJ1-4, is KAGVTQTPRYLIKTRGQQVTLSCSPISGHRSVSWYQQTPGQGLQFLFEYFSETQRNKGNFPGRFSGRQFSNSRSEMNVSTLELGDSALYLCASKKTGNYNEKLFFGSGTQLSVL.

This sequence joins TRBV30 and TRBJ1-2, with a possible D match to TRBD1 (6 bases). Germline lookup yields CDR1 GTSNPN and CDR2 SVGIG (reference sequence). CDR3 length equals 13 residues. V was pared by 4 bases and J by 8 bases, with 17 bases between. The DNA of the CDR3 is TGTGCCTGGACCCAACAGGGTGAAGGGGGCTACACCTTC. Translated: CAWTQQGEGGYTF. Based on the CDR3 plus reference TRBV30 and TRBJ1-2, the full variable domain is SQTIHQWPATLVQPVGSPLSLECTVEGTSNPNLYWYRQAAGRGLQLLFYSVGIGQISSEVPQNLSASRPQDRQFILSSKKLLLSDSGFYLCAWTQQGEGGYTFGSGTRLTVV.

DNA for the CDR3: TGTGCCAGCAGTCCTCCTACTAGCGGGAGGGCCTTCTACGAGCAGTACTTC. Amino acids: CASSPPTSGRAFYEQYF. The chain combines TRBV6-6 with TRBJ2-7, with TRBD2 matching 13 bases. Trimming took 5 bases from V and 3 from J; bases not matched to a gene: 10. Germline V gene lookup returns CDR1 MNHNY and CDR2 SVGAGI (reference sequence). CDR3 length: 17 residues.